This T cell receptor beta chain comes out of a study of cytomegalovirus exposure and HLA in healthy donors. Study overall: Unique TCRs numbering approximately 81 million, obtained from HLA-typed donors, made up an early data release.

In this sample, this clone turned up a few times. The PCR had 60 Vbeta and 13 Jbeta primers. Profiling relied on immunoSEQ multiplex PCR, and the TCRdb table lists in-frame clones only, not all of them. The table has over 85,000 clones, 75% to 80% seen once. This TCR was sampled from a woman in her 30s in good health and CMV-seronegative. The specimen was PBMCs.

This CDR3 is CASSYSGDYNEQFF. CDR3 coding DNA: TGTGCCAGCAGTTACAGCGGTGACTACAATGAGCAGTTCTTC. The genes are TRBV6-5 and TRBJ2-1, with D perhaps TRBD2 (5 bases). Germline values: CDR1 MNHEY, CDR2 SVGAGI. This CDR3 contains 14 residues. Trimming took 2 bases from V and 3 from J, leaving 8 bases between them.